This T cell receptor (beta chain) was profiled in a study of siplizumab effects on memory and regulatory T cells. Study-wide results and limits: Most alloreactive clones went unmapped to unstimulated subsets; only a minor fraction mapped. Phenotypic classification as naive or memory proved unattainable for roughly 75-96% of proliferating CD4+ or CD8+ clones.

Germline CDR1 reads MDHEN; CDR2 reads SYDVKM. Trimming removed 5 bases at V and 2 bases at J, with 10 bases between. This CDR3 has 13 amino acids. This clone was detected once. What it binds is unknown. Per-sample assaying covered 95,000 to 100,000 TCR templates. Assay used: immunoSEQ multiplex PCR; TCRdb lists only in-frame clones, some missing. This table has 65,000 to 70,000 clones, 88% appearing once. The sequence derives from a human donor in good health. The sequencing input was Tregs sorted from blood. This chain links TRBV28 with TRBJ2-7; D remains ambiguous. The CDR3 DNA reads as TGTGCCAGCAGTAAATGGACGACCTACGAGCAGTACTTC. Amino acids: CASSKWTTYEQYF.